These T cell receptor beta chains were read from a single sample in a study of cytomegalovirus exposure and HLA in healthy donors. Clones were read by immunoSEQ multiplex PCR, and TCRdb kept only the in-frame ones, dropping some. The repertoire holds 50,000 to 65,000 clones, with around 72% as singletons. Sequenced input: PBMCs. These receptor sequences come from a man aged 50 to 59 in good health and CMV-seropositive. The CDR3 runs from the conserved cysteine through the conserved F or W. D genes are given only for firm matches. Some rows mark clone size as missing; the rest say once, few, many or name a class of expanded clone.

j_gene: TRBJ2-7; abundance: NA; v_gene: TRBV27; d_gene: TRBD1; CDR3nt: TGTGCCAGCAGTCCCGGACAGGGGTGGCGGAACTACGAGCAGTACTTC; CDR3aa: CASSPGQGWRNYEQYF
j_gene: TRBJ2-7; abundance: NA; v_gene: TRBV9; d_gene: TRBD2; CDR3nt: TGTGCCAGCAGTCTCAGACTAGCGGGCCTCTACGAGCAGTACTTC; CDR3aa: CASSLRLAGLYEQYF
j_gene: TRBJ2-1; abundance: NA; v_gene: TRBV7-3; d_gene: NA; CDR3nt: TGTGCCAGCAGCTTAACCCTAACTAGTGATGAGCAGTTCTTC; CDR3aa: CASSLTLTSDEQFF
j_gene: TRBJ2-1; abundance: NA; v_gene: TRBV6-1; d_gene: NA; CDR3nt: TGTGCCACCCGAGGCAACAATGAGCAGTTCTTC; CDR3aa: CATRGNNEQFF
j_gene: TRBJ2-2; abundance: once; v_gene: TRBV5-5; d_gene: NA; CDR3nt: TGTGCCAGCAGCTTGGACAGGGTGGTCGGGGAGCTGTTTTTT; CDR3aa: CASSLDRVVGELFF
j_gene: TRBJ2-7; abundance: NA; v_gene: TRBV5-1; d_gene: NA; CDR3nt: TGCGCCAGCAGCTTGGACAGTCCCACTTCCTACGAGCAGTACTTC; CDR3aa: CASSLDSPTSYEQYF
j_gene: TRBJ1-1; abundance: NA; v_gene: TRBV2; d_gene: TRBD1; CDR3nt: TGTGCCAGCAACCTATTGGGACAGGGAGGCACTGAAGCTTTCTTT; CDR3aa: CASNLLGQGGTEAFF
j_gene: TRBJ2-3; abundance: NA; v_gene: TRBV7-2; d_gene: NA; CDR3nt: TGTGCCAGCAGCTTGGCTTTACGGACGAGTAGCGCAGATACGCAGTATTTT; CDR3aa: CASSLALRTSSADTQYF
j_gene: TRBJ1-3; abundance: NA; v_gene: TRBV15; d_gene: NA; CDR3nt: TGTGCCACCAGCACAGGAACTGGAAACACCATATATTTT; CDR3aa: CATSTGTGNTIYF
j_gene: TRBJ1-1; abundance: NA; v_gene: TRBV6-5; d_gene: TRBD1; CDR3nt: TGTGCCAGCAGTGACAGGGGGACGGCCGGTGCTTTCTTT; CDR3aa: CASSDRGTAGAFF
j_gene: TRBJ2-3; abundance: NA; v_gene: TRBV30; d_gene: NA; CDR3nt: TGTGCCTGGAAGGGCTTGGGGGGGCCCCAGTATTTT; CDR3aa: CAWKGLGGPQYF
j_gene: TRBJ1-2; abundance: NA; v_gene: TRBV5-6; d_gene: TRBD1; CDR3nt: TGTGCCAGCAGCTCTACAGGGGGCGGCTATGGCTACACCTTC; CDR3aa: CASSSTGGGYGYTF
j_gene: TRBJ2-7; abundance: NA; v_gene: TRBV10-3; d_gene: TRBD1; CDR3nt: TGTGCCATCAGGGGGACAGGGGTGACCTACGAGCAGTACTTC; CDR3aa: CAIRGTGVTYEQYF
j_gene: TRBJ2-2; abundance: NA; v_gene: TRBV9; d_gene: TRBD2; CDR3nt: TGTGCCAGCAGCGTAGCAGGACGGGGGGGCCCCGGGGAGCTGTTTTTT; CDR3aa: CASSVAGRGGPGELFF
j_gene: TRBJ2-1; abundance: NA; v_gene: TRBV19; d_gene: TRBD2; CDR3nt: TGTGCCAGTAGTCCCGGGACTAGCTCCTACAATGAGCAGTTCTTC; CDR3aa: CASSPGTSSYNEQFF
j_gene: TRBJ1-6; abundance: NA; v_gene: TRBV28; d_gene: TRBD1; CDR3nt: TGTGCCAGCAGTTTTTGGCAGGGGGGCTCTCCCCTCCTCTTT; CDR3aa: CASSFWQGGSPLLF
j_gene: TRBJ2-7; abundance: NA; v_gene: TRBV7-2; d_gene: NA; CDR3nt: TGTGCCAGCAGCGAAGTTCCCTACCCTGACAGGTCCTACGAGCAGTACTTC; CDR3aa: CASSEVPYPDRSYEQYF
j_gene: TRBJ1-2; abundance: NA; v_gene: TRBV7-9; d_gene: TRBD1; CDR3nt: TGTGCCAGCAGCTTACACACAGGGGGCATAGCTAACTATGGCTACACCTTC; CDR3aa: CASSLHTGGIANYGYTF